A selection of T cell receptor beta chains follows, all from one sample in a study of cytomegalovirus exposure and HLA in healthy donors. Sequencing used immunoSEQ multiplex PCR; TCRdb keeps in-frame clones, though not all of them. Of more than 120,000 clones in the sample, over 65% were seen once. What was sequenced was PBMCs. The receptor source for this set is a male donor in good health and CMV-seronegative. CDR3s include the opening cysteine and the closing phenylalanine or tryptophan.

v_call,cdr3_aa
TRBV27,CASRMTSGSDYNEQFF
TRBV5-8,CASSQARNF
TRBV28,CASNVPLADTGELFF
TRBV13,CASSLRPRVVDYGYTF
TRBV9,CASSGAGGRASYNEQFF
TRBV6-5,CASSPEITGLYGYTF
TRBV5-1,CASSYGQGVWDTQYF
TRBV29-1,CSGYRGDIDEQYF
TRBV2,CASRTTRDTEAFF
TRBV7-2,CASGKGLAGSNEQFF
TRBV12-1,CASSFGGGRAGEQYF
TRBV27,CASSDTSGAFPYNEQFF
TRBV4-2,CASSQEQGLAESTTYEQYF
TRBV7-2,CASSLGASGSTYEQYF
TRBV28,CASRPLPTETQYF
TRBV18,CASSLGGGGDEQFF
TRBV4-2,CASSRSDRGVEETQYF
TRBV28,CASSLGLAGVEQYF
TRBV28,CASSFGGYGYTF
TRBV13,CASSLRLAGANEQFF
TRBV28,CASNGAGLAGGETQYF
TRBV11-2,CASSARTSGSDENTGELFF
TRBV20-1,CSARDDEKLFF
TRBV30,CAWSKGLAGADTQYF
TRBV5-1,CASSLSLAGGPYEQFF
TRBV2,CASFSSGNTDTQYF
TRBV7-9,CASSPRGGETQYF
TRBV6-1,CASTTGHPLDGYTF
TRBV9,CASSVAPSGGKETQYF
TRBV7-3,CASSSQGDTIYF
TRBV12-5,CASGLDRSRGGVYEQYF
TRBV7-9,CSSSLESYGYTF
TRBV30,CAWIRDREPEAFF
TRBV7-9,CASSLTQGVYNEQFF
TRBV10-3,CAISRLADANTGELFF
TRBV6-1,CASSEGGAGDTQYF
TRBV5-6,CASSPFAGNTIYF